A single sample is the source of the 25 T cell receptor beta chains below, sequenced in a study of cytomegalovirus exposure and HLA in healthy donors. The PCR used 60 Vbeta and 13 Jbeta primers. TCRdb's table, derived via immunoSEQ multiplex PCR, lists solely in-frame clones and lacks some. The data hold 250,000 or so clones, with 85% to 90% observed a single time. Sequencing input: PBMCs. These receptors came from a human donor in good health.

This rearrangement joins TRBV15 to TRBJ2-7; maybe TRBD1 (5 bases). The CDR3 has 14 amino acids. Trimming removed 4 bases at V and 3 bases at J, with 13 bases between. Germline V gene sequence: CDR1 LNHNV, CDR2 YYDKDF (reference sequence). The CDR3 DNA sequence: TGTGCCACCAGCACCCAAGACAGTAGCTACGAGCAGTACTTC. Protein product: CATSTQDSSYEQYF.

The gene calls are TRBV28 and TRBJ2-7; 8 nucleotides align to TRBD1. Per germline, CDR1 MDHEN and CDR2 SYDVKM. The CDR3 has 14 amino acids. V lost 11 bases to trimming and J lost 7 bases; unmatched junction nucleotides: 16. The CDR3 region is CASSIPQGAWEQYF. CDR3 in DNA: TGTGCCTCCTCCATACCTCAGGGGGCGTGGGAGCAGTACTTC.

The gene calls are TRBV4-3 and TRBJ2-7, with D possibly matching TRBD2 (5 bases). Trimming took 1 base from V and 4 from J, leaving 11 bases between them. The CDR3 is 14 amino acids. Germline loops: CDR1 LGHNA, CDR2 YSLEER. CDR3 DNA: TGCGCCAGCAGCCAAGTCGCGGGCGGGTACGAGCAGTACTTC. Its protein is CASSQVAGGYEQYF.

V is TRBV7-9 and J is TRBJ2-5, with TRBD2 as a possible D gene (5 bases). The germline gives CDR1 SEHNR, CDR2 FQNEAQ (reference sequence). V gave up 1 base and J gave up 2 bases, with 5 bases separating them. The CDR3 is 13 amino acids. The CDR3 DNA follows: TGTGCCAGCAGCTTAGTAGCGCAAGAGACCCAGTACTTC. This translates into CASSLVAQETQYF.

V usage is TRBV9 and J usage is TRBJ2-3; TRBD2 matches at 8 bases. This CDR3 has 15 residues. The ends lost 4 bases at V and 2 bases at J; junction bases unmatched: 6. CDR1 is SGDLS and CDR2 is YYNGEE in the germline V gene. For the CDR3, the DNA is TGTGCCAGCAGCTCATTAGCGGGACCCACAGATACGCAGTATTTT. This encodes CASSSLAGPTDTQYF.

The chain recombines TRBV5-4 with TRBJ2-6; D is possibly TRBD2 (7 bases). This CDR3 has 16 amino acids. With 1 base removed from V and 2 bases from J, the gap between germline ends came to 10 bases. Per the germline V gene, CDR1 is SGHNT and CDR2 is YYREEE (reference sequence). The CDR3 reads CASSLKGGAGANVLTF. CDR3 DNA sequence: TGTGCCAGCAGCTTGAAGGGGGGGGCTGGGGCCAACGTCCTGACTTTC. Full variable domain (missing parts from reference TRBV5-4 and TRBJ2-6): ETGVTQSPTHLIKTRGQQVTLRCSSQSGHNTVSWYQQALGQGPQFIFQYYREEENGRGNFPPRFSGLQFPNYSSELNVNALELDDSALYLCASSLKGGAGANVLTFGAGSRLTVL.

This clone was observed a single time. The CDR3 DNA is TGTGCCAGCCTCCCCACGCGGACAGGGGAGGTCAATGAGCAGTTCTTC. Translated, it gives CASLPTRTGEVNEQFF. This chain uses TRBV7-8 with TRBJ2-1; 9 bases agree with TRBD1. With V trimmed by 8 bases and J by 6 bases, 14 bases remained unmatched. From germline, CDR1 is SGHVS and CDR2 FQNEAQ. The CDR3 extends over 16 amino acids.

V usage is TRBV19 and J usage is TRBJ1-4; 7 bases are shared with TRBD1. The CDR3 spans 12 residues. The V and J ends lost 10 bases and 8 bases, in that order; junction bases with no gene match: 7. Per germline, CDR1 LNHDA and CDR2 SQIVND (reference sequence). The CDR3 sequence: CANKGTDEKLFF. The DNA for the CDR3 is TGTGCCAATAAAGGGACAGACGAAAAACTGTTTTTT.

The V gene is TRBV21-1, the J gene TRBJ2-1; TRBD2 is taken as the D call from the table, unchecked against the DNA. TRBV21-1 constitutes a pseudogene. This CDR3 spans 20 amino acids. CDR3 in amino acids: CASSKALTSGSQHSYNEQFF. Written as DNA, the CDR3 is TGTGCCAGCAGCAAAGCCCTTACTAGCGGGAGCCAACACTCCTACAATGAGCAGTTCTTC.

The chain joins TRBV5-1 to TRBJ2-1; 8 bases match TRBD2. Germline CDR1 is SGHRS and CDR2 is YFSETQ. Losses at the gene ends were 7 bases for V and 8 bases for J; bases not matched to a gene: 14. The CDR3 consists of 15 residues. This chain's CDR3 is CASAPEAGASHEQFF. CDR3 in DNA: TGCGCCAGCGCACCAGAAGCGGGAGCGTCCCATGAGCAGTTCTTC.

The rearrangement uses TRBV5-1 and TRBJ2-1; 7 nucleotides agree with TRBD2. The CDR3 is made up of 13 amino acids. Per the germline V gene, CDR1 is SGHRS and CDR2 is YFSETQ. V shed 3 bases, J shed 8 bases, and the junction held 5 bases outside the gene matches. The CDR3 spells CASSWGGVDEQFF. For the CDR3, the DNA is TGCGCCAGCAGCTGGGGGGGTGTGGATGAGCAGTTCTTC.

The chain combines TRBV6-5 with TRBJ2-1; 11 bases map to TRBD2. Trimming took 8 bases from V and 7 from J; bases not matched to a gene: 10. Looked up from germline, CDR1 is MNHEY and CDR2 is SVGAGI. The CDR3 consists of 15 residues. The CDR3 is CASGPRLAGINEQFF. CDR3 nucleotide sequence: TGTGCCAGCGGTCCTAGACTAGCGGGGATAAATGAGCAGTTCTTC.

The V and J genes are TRBV19 and TRBJ2-1; the D gene is possibly TRBD1 (7 bases). The CDR3 is 14 amino acids. The germline gives CDR1 LNHDA, CDR2 SQIVND (reference sequence). Trimming removed 8 bases from V and 3 bases from J, with 14 bases in between. The CDR3 DNA sequence: TGTGCCAGTTGGGCGGGGACAGACTACAATGAGCAGTTCTTC. It is translated as CASWAGTDYNEQFF. Using reference TRBV19 and TRBJ2-1 for the parts outside the CDR3, the full variable domain is DGGITQSPKYLFRKEGQNVTLSCEQNLNHDAMYWYRQDPGQGLRLIYYSQIVNDFQKGDIAEGYSVSREKKESFPLTVTSAQKNPTAFYLCASWAGTDYNEQFFGPGTRLTVL.

This clone appeared a single time. This chain connects TRBV10-3 to TRBJ1-5, with D perhaps TRBD1 (6 bases). The CDR3 contains 13 residues. Trimming stripped 7 bases from V and 7 bases from J, with 14 bases between. CDR1 is ENHRY and CDR2 is SYGVKD in the germline V gene. CDR3 sequence (DNA): TGTGCCATCACTCCGGACAGCTCGCAGCCCCAGCATTTT. It codes for CAITPDSSQPQHF.

The V call is TRBV28, the J call TRBJ1-1, with unresolved D. Germline assignment: CDR1 MDHEN and CDR2 SYDVKM. The CDR3 contains 15 residues. Trimming pared 6 bases from V and 5 bases from J, leaving 19 bases between. In DNA, the CDR3 is TGTGCCAGCAGCCCCCAGGCGGGCAGCAGAACTGAAGCTTTCTTT. It codes for CASSPQAGSRTEAFF.

The V call is TRBV27, the J call TRBJ1-5; no clear D. Germline V CDR1 and CDR2: MNHEY, SMNVEV (reference sequence). The CDR3 length is 13 residues. Trimming took off 2 bases at V and 7 bases at J, with 9 bases between the two ends. The CDR3 DNA reads as TGTGCCAGCAGTTTAGGGCTGAACCAGCCCCAGCATTTT. Its protein product is CASSLGLNQPQHF.

V is TRBV10-3 and J is TRBJ1-1; D is possibly TRBD1 (5 bases). CDR1 and CDR2 (germline): ENHRY, SYGVKD. This CDR3 has 13 residues. The ends were cut back, 6 bases at V and 1 base at J, with 9 bases in the middle. The chain's CDR3 is CAIRETENTEAFF. The CDR3 DNA is TGTGCCATCAGAGAGACAGAGAACACTGAAGCTTTCTTT.

The V and J genes are TRBV2 and TRBJ2-5, with D possibly being TRBD1 (6 bases). V was pared by 7 bases and J by 2 bases, with 14 bases between. Germline CDR1 and CDR2: SNHLY and FYNNEI. The CDR3 covers 14 residues. The CDR3 DNA reads TGTGCCAGCACTCAGACAGGCCGACAAGAGACCCAGTACTTC. It yields the protein CASTQTGRQETQYF.

This chain uses TRBV7-9 with TRBJ1-2; no clear D gene. The CDR3 is 13 residues long. V gave up 0 bases and J gave up 3 bases, with 5 bases separating them. Germline CDR1 SEHNR, CDR2 FQNEAQ (reference sequence). This chain's CDR3 is CASSLASDYGYTF. CDR3 coding DNA: TGTGCCAGCAGCTTAGCGTCGGACTATGGCTACACCTTC.

This clone appeared a few times. V gene TRBV5-1 combines with J gene TRBJ2-2; D is perhaps TRBD2 (6 bases). This CDR3 comprises 18 residues. V lost 0 bases to trimming and J lost 1 base, with 16 bases between them. CDR1 SGHRS and CDR2 YFSETQ come from the germline V gene. The CDR3 DNA follows: TGCGCCAGCAGCTTGGAAGGTTGGGGGGTACTGAACACCGGGGAGCTGTTTTTT. Encoded protein: CASSLEGWGVLNTGELFF.

The gene calls are TRBV28 and TRBJ2-7; D perhaps matches TRBD1 (5 bases). The germline V gene has CDR1 MDHEN and CDR2 SYDVKM. The germline V and J ends were trimmed by 3 bases and 2 bases, with 14 bases remaining between them. The CDR3 has 15 residues. CDR3 in amino acids: CASSLFRRAPYEQYF. In DNA, the CDR3 is TGTGCCAGCAGTTTGTTCCGCAGGGCCCCCTACGAGCAGTACTTC.

This chain links TRBV7-6 with TRBJ2-1; TRBD1 is a possible D gene (5 bases). Germline CDR1 and CDR2: SGHVS and FNYEAQ. V was clipped by 5 bases and J by 4 bases, with 24 bases between them. CDR3 length: 18 amino acids. CDR3 in DNA: TGTGCCAGCAGCCCCCCCTGGGGCGGAGCGCAGACATACAATGAGCAGTTCTTC. This codes for CASSPPWGGAQTYNEQFF.

The chain has TRBV6-4 and TRBJ1-2; 7 bases align to TRBD1. Germline CDR1 reads MRHNA; CDR2 reads SNTAGT. The CDR3 is 13 residues long. Trimming cost V 4 bases and J 4 bases; bases outside gene matches: 3. The CDR3 sequence: CASSATGAYGYTF. The DNA for the CDR3 is TGTGCCAGCAGTGCAACAGGGGCCTATGGCTACACCTTC.

The chain has TRBV4-1 and TRBJ2-6; no reliable D call. Germline assignment: CDR1 MGHRA and CDR2 YSYEKL. CDR3 size: 15 residues. Trimming took 4 bases from V and 0 from J, leaving 7 bases between them. For the CDR3, the DNA is TGCGCCAGCAGCCCTGCGGACTCTGGGGCCAACGTCCTGACTTTC. It translates to CASSPADSGANVLTF.

This clone was found a few times. The V gene is TRBV5-1, the J gene TRBJ1-1, with 7 bases lining up with TRBD1. After removal of 6 bases from V and 0 bases from J, the junction contained 2 bases not matched to a gene. The CDR3 covers 13 residues. Per the germline V gene, CDR1 is SGHRS and CDR2 is YFSETQ. The CDR3 DNA reads TGCGCCAGCATGGGACAGATGAACACTGAAGCTTTCTTT. This sequence encodes CASMGQMNTEAFF. The full variable domain, rest sourced from reference TRBV5-1 and TRBJ1-1, is KAGVTQTPRYLIKTRGQQVTLSCSPISGHRSVSWYQQTPGQGLQFLFEYFSETQRNKGNFPGRFSGRQFSNSRSEMNVSTLELGDSALYLCASMGQMNTEAFFGQGTRLTVV.